These T cell receptor beta chains were read from a single sample in a study of T cells in Graves' hyperthyroidism and ophthalmopathy. TCRdb passed the multiplex PCR reads through MiXCR, listing each CDR3 protein once. The sample consists of fewer than 600,000 distinct CDR3 sequences, about an eighth of them appearing once. Sequenced sample: blood. The receptors shown here come from a woman between 18 and 30 years old with Graves' hyperthyroidism. Both conserved end residues are part of each CDR3. A D gene is named only where the DNA matches it firmly. Clone size appears in some rows only: once, few, many, or a class for an expanded clone.

v_gene: TRBV4-1
d_gene: .
j_gene: TRBJ2-1
abundance: few
CDR3nt: TGCGCCAGCAGGGCTGACTCACATGAGCAGTTCTTC
CDR3aa: CASRADSHEQFF

v_gene: TRBV13
d_gene: .
j_gene: TRBJ2-2
abundance: .
CDR3nt: TGTGCCAGCAGCTCCCGGGACCCCGTGGGGGGGGAGCTGTTTTTT
CDR3aa: CASSSRDPVGGELFF

v_gene: TRBV20-1
d_gene: .
j_gene: TRBJ1-1
abundance: .
CDR3nt: TGCAGTGCTAGAGATATAGGGGCCGACCCAGCTGAAGCTTTCTTT
CDR3aa: CSARDIGADPAEAFF

v_gene: TRBV20-1
d_gene: TRBD2
j_gene: TRBJ2-1
abundance: many
CDR3nt: TGCAGTGCTAGACTAGCGGGAGGGCCTACTGAGCAGTTCTTC
CDR3aa: CSARLAGGPTEQFF

v_gene: TRBV7-3
d_gene: .
j_gene: TRBJ1-2
abundance: .
CDR3nt: TGTGCCAGCAGCTTAACAGGGAGTCCTTCCACTAACTATGGCTACACCTTC
CDR3aa: CASSLTGSPSTNYGYTF

v_gene: TRBV28
d_gene: TRBD1
j_gene: TRBJ1-4
abundance: .
CDR3nt: TGTGCCAGCAGGGTACCGGGACAGGGTCTTATCACTAATGAAAAACTGTTTTTT
CDR3aa: CASRVPGQGLITNEKLFF

v_gene: TRBV5-1
d_gene: .
j_gene: TRBJ2-5
abundance: .
CDR3nt: TGCGCCAGCAGCTTGGGGCAGGGGATCGGGGAGACCCAGTACTTC
CDR3aa: CASSLGQGIGETQYF

v_gene: TRBV3-1
d_gene: .
j_gene: TRBJ2-1
abundance: .
CDR3nt: TGTGCCACCCTAGCGGCCTCAGGGGGTGAGCAGTTCTTC
CDR3aa: CATLAASGGEQFF

v_gene: TRBV11-2
d_gene: .
j_gene: TRBJ2-7
abundance: .
CDR3nt: TGTGCCAGCAGCTATATCTACGAGCAGTACTTC
CDR3aa: CASSYIYEQYF

v_gene: TRBV14
d_gene: TRBD1
j_gene: TRBJ1-2
abundance: many
CDR3nt: TGTGCCAGCAGCCAAGGGTCCCAGGGGGCTCGAGGCTACACCTTC
CDR3aa: CASSQGSQGARGYTF

v_gene: TRBV7-9
d_gene: TRBD1
j_gene: TRBJ1-2
abundance: many
CDR3nt: TGTGCCAGCAGCTCGGAAACCGGGACAGGGAATGGCTACACCTTC
CDR3aa: CASSSETGTGNGYTF

v_gene: TRBV7-6
d_gene: .
j_gene: TRBJ2-5
abundance: .
CDR3nt: TGTGCCAGCAGCCGTGGGACCGCCACGGCTTGGTACCAAGAGACCCAGTACTTC
CDR3aa: CASSRGTATAWYQETQYF

v_gene: TRBV3-1
d_gene: .
j_gene: TRBJ1-1
abundance: many
CDR3nt: TGTGCCAGCAGCCGGAACATAGACACTGAAGCTTTCTTT
CDR3aa: CASSRNIDTEAFF

v_gene: TRBV11-2
d_gene: .
j_gene: TRBJ1-3
abundance: many
CDR3nt: TGTGCCAGCAAAGTGGCCAGGACGGGGCAGAGCTCTGGAAACACCATATATTTT
CDR3aa: CASKVARTGQSSGNTIYF

v_gene: TRBV11-1
d_gene: .
j_gene: TRBJ1-2
abundance: many
CDR3nt: TGTGCCAGCAGCTTGAGGGACAACTTCTATGGCTACACCTTC
CDR3aa: CASSLRDNFYGYTF